The present T cell receptor beta chain was sequenced within a study of cytomegalovirus exposure and HLA in healthy donors. This clone was found a few times. Researchers ran the PCR with 60 Vbeta and 13 Jbeta primers. TCRdb keeps only in-frame clones here, not all; method: immunoSEQ multiplex PCR. In the table there are over 60,000 clones, around 76% of which are singletons. CDR1 is LNHDA, CDR2 SQIVND, per germline (reference sequence). This CDR3 region has 14 residues. The junction had 6 bases not matched to a gene; V was cut back by 6 bases and J by 7 bases. The J gene is TRBJ1-4, the V gene TRBV19; 9 nucleotides agree with TRBD1. The sequence derives from a young man in good health and CMV-seronegative. The specimen sequenced was PBMCs. DNA for the CDR3: TGTGCCAGTAGAGAGGGGACAGGGAGTGAAAAACTGTTTTTT. It specifies CASREGTGSEKLFF.